This entry features one T cell receptor (beta chain) sequence. Its target antigen remains unknown. Per-base quality was not reported, and no clone a single base away is much larger than it. Enrolling through a virtual design, the prospective study's participants ranged in age from roughly 18 to 95 years and lived across 20 to 30 United States geographic areas. To assign participants to cohorts, the prospective study relied on clinical history that participants themselves reported in a screening survey and a study questionnaire. Mobile phlebotomists in the prospective study collected whole blood, serum and a nasopharyngeal or oropharyngeal swab from every participant. Participants in the prospective study had the option to provide additional blood draws and questionnaires over a roughly two-month period. Prospective study blood samples were shipped either frozen or at room temperature before DNA extraction.

The immunoSEQ Assay, a bias-controlled multiplex PCR, was used to amplify TCRbeta CDR3 regions from genomic DNA. The authors' analysis ran thus. The number of nucleated cells in each sample was estimated by amplification of reference gene primers within the assay. Sequence reads were collapsed and filtered to measure the absolute abundance of every unique TCRbeta CDR3 rearrangement. For each sample, productive Simpson clonality was calculated as the square root of Simpson's diversity index over productive rearrangements. TCRdb took over this immuneACCESS table, retaining in-frame rearrangements with V and J assigned. Such tables are incomplete; in checked studies, under half of the missing clones stem from an unresolved V gene, and the remainder is unexplained. That table gives V, J and clone size, and the DNA gave D and trimming. Here the sample has approximately 230,000 clones; just over 85% occur a single time. The top ten clonotypes cover roughly 15% of the sample.

This entry comes from a study of blood T cell repertoires in COVID-19 (TCRdb year 2020). Context from the whole study: The collaborator samples originated in the United States, Italy and Spain and spanned the acute and convalescent phases of COVID-19. The material from the prospective study consisted of cDNA or gDNA derived from T cells, B-cell-depleted T cells, or PBMCs. The dataset comprised deeply sampled blood TCRbeta repertoires from subjects exposed to, actively infected with, or recovered from COVID-19. A freely available public database, intended as a resource for researchers studying the immune response to SARS-CoV-2, is where the repertoires were released. Samples came from the ongoing ImmuneRACE study (first 160 participants) plus 1,254 subjects from 6 global collaborators. Nearly every sample came with metadata listing a de-identified subject ID, COVID-19 status, age in years and sex. Where available, HLA class I and class II types were obtained from metadata supplied by the sample provider rather than from assay-based typing.

Results and caveats for the whole study, not just this receptor: The quantity of clinical and demographic metadata differed by source and by participant and was supplied without curation.

The sample comprised PBMCs or T cells enriched from blood (not recorded which). The origin of this receptor is a woman between 50 and 59 years old with acute COVID-19.

This receptor carries the CDR3 CSVGGTSGHYEQYF. The bases are TGCAGCGTTGGGGGGACTAGCGGGCACTACGAGCAGTACTTC. The rearranged segments are TRBV29-1 and TRBJ2-7; 12 of the junction bases match TRBD2. The germline V gene yields SQVTM for CDR1 and ANQGSEA for CDR2. Inclusive of the bounding cysteine and phenylalanine, the CDR3 is 14 residues long. Only the CDR3 DNA is retained, 42 bases long and in frame from the first base. The V end gives up 4 bases and the J end 3 bases, leaving 4 bases in the junction not matched to a gene.